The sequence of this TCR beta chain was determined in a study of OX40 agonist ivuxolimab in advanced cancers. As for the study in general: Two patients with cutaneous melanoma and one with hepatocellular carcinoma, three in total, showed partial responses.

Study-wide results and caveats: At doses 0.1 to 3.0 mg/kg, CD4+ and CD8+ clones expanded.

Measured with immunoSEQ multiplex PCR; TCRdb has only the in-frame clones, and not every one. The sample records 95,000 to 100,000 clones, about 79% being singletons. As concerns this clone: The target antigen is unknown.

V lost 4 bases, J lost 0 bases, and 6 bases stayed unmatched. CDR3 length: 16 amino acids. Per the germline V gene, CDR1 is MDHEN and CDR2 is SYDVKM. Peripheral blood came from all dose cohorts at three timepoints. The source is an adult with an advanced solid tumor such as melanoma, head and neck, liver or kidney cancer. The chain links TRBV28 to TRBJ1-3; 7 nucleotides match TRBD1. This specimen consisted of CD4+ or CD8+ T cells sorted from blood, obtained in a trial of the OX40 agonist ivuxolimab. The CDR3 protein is CASSYPDRVSGNTIYF. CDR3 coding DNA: TGTGCCAGCAGTTACCCCGACAGGGTCTCTGGAAACACCATATATTTT.